The next 8 T cell receptor beta chains were all read from a single sample in a study of identical twins. TCRdb recomputed calls from the 5' RACE reads with MiXCR, one row per CDR3 protein. The sample has 18,000 or so distinct CDR3 sequences; less than 70% are singletons. The sequenced sample was memory (CD45RO+) T cells sorted from blood. The source is a woman aged 18-30 years in good health. This table probably holds off-target reads from a library built for another chain.

The V gene is TRBV6-1, the J gene TRBJ2-3, with D perhaps matching TRBD2 (7 bases). Trimming took off 5 bases at V and 0 bases at J, with 9 bases between the two ends. Germline-derived CDR1 and CDR2 are MNHNS and SASEGT. The CDR3 is made up of 14 amino acids. CDR3 loop: CASSKGGSTDTQYF. The CDR3 DNA reads TGTGCCAGCAGTAAGGGGGGGAGCACAGATACGCAGTATTTT.

The chain employs TRBV12-3 or TRBV12-4 and TRBJ2-2; D is uncertain. Trimming shortened V by 6 bases and J by 7 bases, and 12 bases separated the two germline ends. The CDR3 sequence is 13 residues long. CDR3 protein: CASSLMDGGELFF. The CDR3 nucleotides are TGTGCCAGCAGCCTTATGGATGGCGGGGAGCTGTTTTTT.

The chain employs TRBV4-1 and TRBJ2-3; D possibly corresponds to TRBD2 (5 bases). Trimming took 0 bases from V and 0 from J, leaving 22 bases between them. This CDR3 is built from 20 residues. CDR1 is MGHRA, CDR2 YSYEKL, per germline. The CDR3, as DNA: TGCGCCAGCAGCCAAGATCCCCTCGGGTGGACTGGACCTAGCACAGATACGCAGTATTTT. Protein sequence: CASSQDPLGWTGPSTDTQYF.

This chain links TRBV12-3 or TRBV12-4 with TRBJ2-1; possibly TRBD1 for D (6 bases). The CDR3 loop spans 12 amino acids. The germline V and J ends were trimmed by 6 bases and 10 bases, with 13 bases remaining between them. The CDR3 DNA sequence: TGTGCCAGCAGAAGGACAGTCGGCGAGCAGTTCTTC. The encoded protein is CASRRTVGEQFF.

Only a few counts were recorded for this clonotype. The CDR3 here is CASSYSREGRYEQFF. As DNA, the CDR3 is TGTGCCAGCAGTTACTCGCGAGAGGGCCGTTATGAGCAGTTCTTC. The chain employs TRBV6-2 or TRBV6-3 and TRBJ2-1, with D possibly being TRBD2 (5 bases). Looked up from germline, CDR1 is MNHEY and CDR2 is SVGEGT. CDR3 length: 15 residues. Trimming took 0 bases from V and 8 from J, leaving 14 bases between them.

This chain connects TRBV15 to TRBJ1-5; the D gene is possibly TRBD1 (5 bases). The V gene lost 3 bases and the J gene lost 9 bases, with 15 bases spanning the gap. This CDR3 is built from 14 residues. Germline values: CDR1 LNHNV, CDR2 YYDKDF (reference sequence). CDR3 protein: CATSSGTERRPQHF. CDR3 in DNA: TGTGCCACCAGCAGTGGGACGGAACGTCGGCCCCAGCATTTT.

Worth noting for this clonotype: Compared with germline, one end of the junction differs, possibly owing to a read error. The chain is built from TRBV2 and TRBJ2-7, with 7 bases matching TRBD2. From germline, CDR1 is SNHLY and CDR2 FYNNEI. There are 13 residues in the CDR3. CDR3: CASSESYAGLRHF. CDR3 bases: TGTGCCAGCAGTGAAAGTTACGCGGGACTAAGACACTTC. The complete variable domain, with remaining parts taken from reference TRBV2 and TRBJ2-7, reads EPEVTQTPSHQVTQMGQEVILRCVPISNHLYFYWYRQILGQKVEFLVSFYNNEISEKSEIFDDQFSVERPDGSNFTLKIRSTKLEDSAMYFCASSESYAGLRHFGPGTRLTVT.

This sequence joins TRBV11-3 and TRBJ1-4; D gene ambiguous. Germline-derived CDR1 and CDR2 are SGHNT and YENEEA. The CDR3 loop spans 16 amino acids. Trimming stripped 5 bases from V and 0 bases from J, with 13 bases between. The CDR3 is CASSTQVHATNEKLFF. CDR3 DNA: TGTGCCAGCAGCACCCAGGTCCACGCAACTAATGAAAAACTGTTTTTT.